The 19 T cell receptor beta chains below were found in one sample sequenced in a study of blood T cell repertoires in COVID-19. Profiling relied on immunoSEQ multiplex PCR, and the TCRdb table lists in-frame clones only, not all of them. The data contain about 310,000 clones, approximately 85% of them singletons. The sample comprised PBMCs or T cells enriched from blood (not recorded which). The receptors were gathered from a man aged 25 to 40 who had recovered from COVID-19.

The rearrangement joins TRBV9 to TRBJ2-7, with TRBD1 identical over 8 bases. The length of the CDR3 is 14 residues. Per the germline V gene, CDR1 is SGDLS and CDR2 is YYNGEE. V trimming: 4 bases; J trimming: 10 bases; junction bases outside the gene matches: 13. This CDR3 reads CASSSPGTGFPQYF. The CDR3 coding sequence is TGTGCCAGCAGCTCCCCCGGGACAGGTTTCCCCCAGTACTTC. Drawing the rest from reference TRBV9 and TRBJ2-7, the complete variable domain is DSGVTQTPKHLITATGQRVTLRCSPRSGDLSVYWYQQSLDQGLQFLIQYYNGEERAKGNILERFSAQQFPDLHSELNLSSLELGDSALYFCASSSPGTGFPQYFGPGTRLTVT.

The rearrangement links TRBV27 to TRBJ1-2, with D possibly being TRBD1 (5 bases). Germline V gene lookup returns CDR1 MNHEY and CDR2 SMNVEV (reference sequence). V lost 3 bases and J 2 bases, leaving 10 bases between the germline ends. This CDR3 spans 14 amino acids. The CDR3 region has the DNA TGTGCCAGCAGTTTTAGGGGAAACAACTATGGCTACACCTTC. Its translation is CASSFRGNNYGYTF.

Here the CDR3 DNA reads TGTGCCAGCAGCACCCCGGGACAGGGTGATTCACCCCTCCACTTT. Translated, it gives CASSTPGQGDSPLHF. The chain combines TRBV5-6 with TRBJ1-6, with 9 bases aligning to TRBD1. CDR3 length equals 15 residues. Germline V gene lookup returns CDR1 SGHDT and CDR2 YYEEEE. V trimming: 4 bases; J trimming: 8 bases; junction bases outside the gene matches: 7.

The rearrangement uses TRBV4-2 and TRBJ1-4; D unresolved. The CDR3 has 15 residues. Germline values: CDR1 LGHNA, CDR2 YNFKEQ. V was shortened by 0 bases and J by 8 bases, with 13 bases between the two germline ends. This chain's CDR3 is CASSQDQQFGEKLFF. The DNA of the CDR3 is TGTGCCAGCAGCCAAGATCAACAATTCGGGGAAAAACTGTTTTTT.

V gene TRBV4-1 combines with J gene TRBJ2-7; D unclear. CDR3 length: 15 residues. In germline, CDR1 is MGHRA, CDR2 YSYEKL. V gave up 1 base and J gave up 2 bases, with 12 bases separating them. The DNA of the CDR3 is TGCGCCAGCAGCCAAGGGCTACAGTTCACCTACGAGCAGTACTTC. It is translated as CASSQGLQFTYEQYF.

The CDR3 DNA follows: TGTGCCAGCAGCGTAGATGGCGGAGCCTACGAGCAGTACTTC. Translation: CASSVDGGAYEQYF. The chain is built from TRBV9 and TRBJ2-7; D gene ambiguous. Trimming cost V 0 bases and J 2 bases, with 9 bases left between them. The CDR3 spans 14 residues. In germline, CDR1 is SGDLS, CDR2 YYNGEE.

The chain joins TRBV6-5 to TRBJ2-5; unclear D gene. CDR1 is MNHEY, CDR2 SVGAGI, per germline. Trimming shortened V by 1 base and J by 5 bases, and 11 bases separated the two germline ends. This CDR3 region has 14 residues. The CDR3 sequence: CASSYWSARETQYF. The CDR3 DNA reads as TGTGCCAGCAGTTACTGGTCCGCTCGGGAGACCCAGTACTTC.

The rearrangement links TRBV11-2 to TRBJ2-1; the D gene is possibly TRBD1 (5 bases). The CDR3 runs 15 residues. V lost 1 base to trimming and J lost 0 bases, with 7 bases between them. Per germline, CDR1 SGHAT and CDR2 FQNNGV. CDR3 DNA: TGTGCCAGCAGCTTAGGGGGCAGCTCCTACAATGAGCAGTTCTTC. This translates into CASSLGGSSYNEQFF.

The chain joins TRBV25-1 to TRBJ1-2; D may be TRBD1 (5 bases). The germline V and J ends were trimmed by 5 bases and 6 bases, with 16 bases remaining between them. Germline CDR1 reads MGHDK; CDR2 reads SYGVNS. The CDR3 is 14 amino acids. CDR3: CASSIEGQGNGYTF. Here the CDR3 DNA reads TGTGCCAGCAGTATAGAAGGGCAGGGAAATGGCTACACCTTC.

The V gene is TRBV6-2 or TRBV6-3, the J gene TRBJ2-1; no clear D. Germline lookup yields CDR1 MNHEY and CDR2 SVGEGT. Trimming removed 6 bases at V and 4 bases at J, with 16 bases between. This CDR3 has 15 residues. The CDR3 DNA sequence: TGTGCCAGCAGCCTGGGCAACGGCTTATACAATGAGCAGTTCTTC. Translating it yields CASSLGNGLYNEQFF.

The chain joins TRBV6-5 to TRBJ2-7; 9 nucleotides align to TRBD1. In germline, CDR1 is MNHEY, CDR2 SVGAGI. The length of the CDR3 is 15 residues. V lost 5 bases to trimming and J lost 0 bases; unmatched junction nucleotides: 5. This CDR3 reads CASSQGTGLSYEQYF. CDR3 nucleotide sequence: TGTGCCAGCAGTCAGGGGACAGGGCTCTCCTACGAGCAGTACTTC.

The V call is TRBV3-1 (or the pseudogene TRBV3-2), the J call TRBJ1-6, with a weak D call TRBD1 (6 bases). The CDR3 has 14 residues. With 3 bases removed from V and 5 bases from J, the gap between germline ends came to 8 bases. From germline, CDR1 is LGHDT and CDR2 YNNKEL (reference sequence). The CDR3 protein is CASSQGADNSPLHF. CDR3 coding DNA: TGTGCCAGCAGCCAGGGGGCAGATAATTCACCCCTCCACTTT.

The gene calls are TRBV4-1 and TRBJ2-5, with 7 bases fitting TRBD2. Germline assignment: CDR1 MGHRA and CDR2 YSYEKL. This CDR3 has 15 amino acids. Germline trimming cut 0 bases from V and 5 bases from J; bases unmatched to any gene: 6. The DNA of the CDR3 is TGCGCCAGCAGCCAAGATCGGGCGGGGGTGGAGACCCAGTACTTC. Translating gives CASSQDRAGVETQYF.

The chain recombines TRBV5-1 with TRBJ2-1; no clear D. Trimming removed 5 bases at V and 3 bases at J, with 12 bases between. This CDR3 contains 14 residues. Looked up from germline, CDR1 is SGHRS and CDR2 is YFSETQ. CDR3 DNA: TGCGCCAGCAGAGTTTATTCTAACTACAATGAGCAGTTCTTC. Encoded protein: CASRVYSNYNEQFF. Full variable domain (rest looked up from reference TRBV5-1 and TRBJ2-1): KAGVTQTPRYLIKTRGQQVTLSCSPISGHRSVSWYQQTPGQGLQFLFEYFSETQRNKGNFPGRFSGRQFSNSRSEMNVSTLELGDSALYLCASRVYSNYNEQFFGPGTRLTVL.

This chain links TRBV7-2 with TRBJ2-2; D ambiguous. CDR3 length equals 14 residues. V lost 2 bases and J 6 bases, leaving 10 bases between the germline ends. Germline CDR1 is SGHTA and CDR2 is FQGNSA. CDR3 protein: CASSLNQVAGELFF. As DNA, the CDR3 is TGTGCCAGCAGCTTAAACCAGGTCGCCGGGGAGCTGTTTTTT.

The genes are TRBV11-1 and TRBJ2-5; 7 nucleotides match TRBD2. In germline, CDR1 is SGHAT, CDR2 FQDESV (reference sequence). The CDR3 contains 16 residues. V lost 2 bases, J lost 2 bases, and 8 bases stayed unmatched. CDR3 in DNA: TGTGCCAGCAGCTTAAACCCACTAGCGACGCAAGAGACCCAGTACTTC. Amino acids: CASSLNPLATQETQYF.

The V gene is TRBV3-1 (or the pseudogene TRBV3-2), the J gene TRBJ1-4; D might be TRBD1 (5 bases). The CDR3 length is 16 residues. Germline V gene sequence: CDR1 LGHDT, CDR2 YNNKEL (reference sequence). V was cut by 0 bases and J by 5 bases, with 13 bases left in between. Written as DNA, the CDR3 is TGTGCCAGCAGCCAAGAGGGATCACAGGTGAATGAAAAACTGTTTTTT. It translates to CASSQEGSQVNEKLFF.

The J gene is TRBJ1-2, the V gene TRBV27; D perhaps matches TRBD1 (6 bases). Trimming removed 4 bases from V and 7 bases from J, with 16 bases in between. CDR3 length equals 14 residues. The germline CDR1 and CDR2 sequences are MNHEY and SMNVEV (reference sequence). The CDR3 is CASSSALTGTGYTF. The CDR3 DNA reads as TGTGCCAGCAGTTCCGCTCTTACAGGGACTGGCTACACCTTC.

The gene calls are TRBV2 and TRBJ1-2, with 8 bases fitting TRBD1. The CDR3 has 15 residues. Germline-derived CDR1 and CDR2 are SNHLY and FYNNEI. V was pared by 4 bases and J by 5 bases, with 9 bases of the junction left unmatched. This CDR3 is CASSAIRDRIYGYTF. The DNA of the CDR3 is TGTGCCAGCAGTGCCATCCGGGACAGGATTTATGGCTACACCTTC.